Listed here are 5 T cell receptor beta chains from one sample, sequenced in a study of shared clonotypes between healthy human individuals. Produced via immunoSEQ multiplex PCR; TCRdb's table is partial and in-frame only. The profile covers 400,000 to 550,000 clones, with around 80% appearing a single time and approximately 12% taken by the ten largest. Material for sequencing was PBMCs. Source of these receptors: a middle-aged woman in good health. Some clones in this sample may be carry-over from other donors' samples.

This clone was detected once. The V and J genes are TRBV7-2 and TRBJ2-2; TRBD2 matches 12 bases. V lost 5 bases to trimming and J lost 6 bases; unmatched junction nucleotides: 4. Per germline, CDR1 SGHTA and CDR2 FQGNSA. The CDR3 sequence is 15 residues long. For the CDR3, the DNA is TGTGCCAGCAGCCAACTAGCGGGAGGATCCGGGGAGCTGTTTTTT. Translation gives CASSQLAGGSGELFF. Using reference TRBV7-2 and TRBJ2-2 for the parts outside the CDR3, the full variable domain is GAGVSQSPSNKVTEKGKDVELRCDPISGHTALYWYRQSLGQGLEFLIYFQGNSAPDKSGLPSDRFSAERTGGSVSTLTIQRTQQEDSAVYLCASSQLAGGSGELFFGEGSRLTVL.

The V and J genes are TRBV5-1 and TRBJ2-1; the D gene could be TRBD1 or TRBD2 (5 bases each). The CDR3 consists of 17 residues. V shed 0 bases and J shed 7 bases, with 20 bases lying between them. Germline V gene lookup returns CDR1 SGHRS and CDR2 YFSETQ. The CDR3 coding sequence is TGCGCCAGCAGCTTGGCCCTAGGGACCGGGGTGCAAAATGAGCAGTTCTTC. Translation gives CASSLALGTGVQNEQFF.

This chain joins TRBV7-9 and TRBJ1-1; no clear D. Germline values: CDR1 SEHNR, CDR2 FQNEAQ (reference sequence). This CDR3 comprises 16 residues. Trimming left V 5 bases short and J 1 base short, with 17 bases between. The DNA for the CDR3 is TGTGCCAGCAGCCCCTGGGGTAGGGAGGGGAACACTGAAGCTTTCTTT. This encodes CASSPWGREGNTEAFF.

This clone was counted between two and nine times. The rearrangement links TRBV5-1 to TRBJ2-2, with TRBD1 matching over 7 bases. J was trimmed by 2 bases and V by 5 bases; bases with no gene match: 6. Germline V gene data show CDR1 as SGHRS and CDR2 as YFSETQ. The CDR3 runs 15 residues. CDR3 nucleotide sequence: TGCGCCAGCAGTCCAGGGGGTGCTAACACCGGGGAGCTGTTTTTT. Its translation is CASSPGGANTGELFF. Looking up the rest from reference TRBV5-1 and TRBJ2-2 gives the full variable domain: KAGVTQTPRYLIKTRGQQVTLSCSPISGHRSVSWYQQTPGQGLQFLFEYFSETQRNKGNFPGRFSGRQFSNSRSEMNVSTLELGDSALYLCASSPGGANTGELFFGEGSRLTVL.

V gene TRBV9 combines with J gene TRBJ2-2, with unresolved D. Trimming removed 0 bases at V and 2 bases at J, with 5 bases between. Germline CDR1 is SGDLS and CDR2 is YYNGEE. CDR3 size: 14 residues. CDR3 nucleotides: TGTGCCAGCAGCGTAGAACTAAACACCGGGGAGCTGTTTTTT. This translates into CASSVELNTGELFF.